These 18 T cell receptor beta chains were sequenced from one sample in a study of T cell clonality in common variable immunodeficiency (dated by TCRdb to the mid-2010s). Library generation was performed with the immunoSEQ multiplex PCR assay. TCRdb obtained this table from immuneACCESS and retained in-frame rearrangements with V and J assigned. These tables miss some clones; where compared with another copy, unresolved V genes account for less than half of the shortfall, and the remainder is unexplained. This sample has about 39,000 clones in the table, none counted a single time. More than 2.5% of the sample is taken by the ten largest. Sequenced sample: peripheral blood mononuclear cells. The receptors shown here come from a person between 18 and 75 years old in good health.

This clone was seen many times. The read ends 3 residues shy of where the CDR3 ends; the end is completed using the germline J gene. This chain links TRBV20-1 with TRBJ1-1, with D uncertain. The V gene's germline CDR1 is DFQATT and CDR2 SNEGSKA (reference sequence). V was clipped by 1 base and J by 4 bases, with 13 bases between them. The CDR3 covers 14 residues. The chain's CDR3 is CSARGAYEGTEAFF. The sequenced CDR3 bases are TGCAGTGCTAGAGGGGCCTATGAAGGCACTGAA.

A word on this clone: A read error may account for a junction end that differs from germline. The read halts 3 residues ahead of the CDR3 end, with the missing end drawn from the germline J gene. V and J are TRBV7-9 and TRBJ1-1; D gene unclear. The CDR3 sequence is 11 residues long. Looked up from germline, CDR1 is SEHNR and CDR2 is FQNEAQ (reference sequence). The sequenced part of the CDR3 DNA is TGTTCCAGCAGCTTAGCCGGGGAA. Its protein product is CSSSLAGE. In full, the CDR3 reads CSSSLAGEAFF.

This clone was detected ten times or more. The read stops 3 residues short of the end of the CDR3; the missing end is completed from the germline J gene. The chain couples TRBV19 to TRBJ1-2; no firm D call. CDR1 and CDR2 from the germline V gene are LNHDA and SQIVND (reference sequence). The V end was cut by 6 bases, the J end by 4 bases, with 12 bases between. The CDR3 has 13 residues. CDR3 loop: CASSLQRVYGYTF. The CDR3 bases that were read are TGTGCCAGTAGCCTCCAGAGGGTCTATGGC.

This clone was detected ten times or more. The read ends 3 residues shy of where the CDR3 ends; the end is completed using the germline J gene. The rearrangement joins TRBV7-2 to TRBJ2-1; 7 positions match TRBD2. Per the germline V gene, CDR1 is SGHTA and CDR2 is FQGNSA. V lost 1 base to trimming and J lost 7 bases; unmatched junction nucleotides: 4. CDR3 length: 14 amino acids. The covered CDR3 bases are TGTGCCAGCAGCTTAGACGGACTAGGGAATGAG. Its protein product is CASSLDGLGNE. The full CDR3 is CASSLDGLGNEQFF.

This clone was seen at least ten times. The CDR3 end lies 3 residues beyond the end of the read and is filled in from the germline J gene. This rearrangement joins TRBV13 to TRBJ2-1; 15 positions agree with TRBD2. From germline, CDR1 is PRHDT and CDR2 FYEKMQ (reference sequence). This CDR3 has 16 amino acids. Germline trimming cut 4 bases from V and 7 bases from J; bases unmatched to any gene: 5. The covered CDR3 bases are TGTGCCAGCAGCTCCGGCGGGACTAGCGGGAGGAATGAG. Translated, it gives CASSSGGTSGRNE. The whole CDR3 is CASSSGGTSGRNEQFF.

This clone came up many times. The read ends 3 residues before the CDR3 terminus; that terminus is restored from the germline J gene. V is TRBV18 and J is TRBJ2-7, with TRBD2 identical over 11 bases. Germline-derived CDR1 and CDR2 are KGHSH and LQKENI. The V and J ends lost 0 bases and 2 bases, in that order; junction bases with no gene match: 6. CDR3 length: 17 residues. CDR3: CASSPPGLAAKPYEQYF. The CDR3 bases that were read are TGTGCCAGCTCACCACCGGGACTAGCGGCCAAGCCCTACGAG.

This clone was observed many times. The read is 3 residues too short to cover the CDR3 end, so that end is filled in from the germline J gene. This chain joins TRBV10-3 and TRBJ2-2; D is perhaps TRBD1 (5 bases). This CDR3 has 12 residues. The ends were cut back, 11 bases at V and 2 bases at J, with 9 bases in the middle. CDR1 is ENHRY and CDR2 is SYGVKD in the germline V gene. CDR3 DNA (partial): TGTGCCGTGCGGACAAACACCGGGGAG. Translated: CAVRTNTGE. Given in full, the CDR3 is CAVRTNTGELFF.

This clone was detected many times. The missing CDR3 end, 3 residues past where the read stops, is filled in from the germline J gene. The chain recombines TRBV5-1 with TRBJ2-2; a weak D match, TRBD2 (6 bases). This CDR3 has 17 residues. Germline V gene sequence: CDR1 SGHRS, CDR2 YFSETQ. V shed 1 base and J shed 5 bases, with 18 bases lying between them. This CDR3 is CASSLPPPTSGTGELFF. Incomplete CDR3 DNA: TGCGCCAGCAGCTTGCCACCTCCAACGAGCGGGACCGGGGAG.

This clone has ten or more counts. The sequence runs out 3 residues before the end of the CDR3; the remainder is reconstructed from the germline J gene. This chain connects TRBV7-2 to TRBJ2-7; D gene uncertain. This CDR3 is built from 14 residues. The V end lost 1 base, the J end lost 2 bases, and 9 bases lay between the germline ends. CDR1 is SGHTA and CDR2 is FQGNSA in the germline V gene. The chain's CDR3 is CASSLGRVTYEQYF. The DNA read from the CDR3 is TGTGCCAGCAGCTTAGGTCGGGTCACCTACGAG.

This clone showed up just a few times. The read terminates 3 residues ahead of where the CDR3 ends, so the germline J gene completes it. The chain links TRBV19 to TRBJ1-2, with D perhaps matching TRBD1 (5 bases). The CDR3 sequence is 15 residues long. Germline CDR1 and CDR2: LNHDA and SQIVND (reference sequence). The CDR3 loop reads CASSRTVLGGSDYTF. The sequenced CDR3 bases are TGTGCCAGTAGTCGTACGGTTCTTGGGGGGAGTGAC.

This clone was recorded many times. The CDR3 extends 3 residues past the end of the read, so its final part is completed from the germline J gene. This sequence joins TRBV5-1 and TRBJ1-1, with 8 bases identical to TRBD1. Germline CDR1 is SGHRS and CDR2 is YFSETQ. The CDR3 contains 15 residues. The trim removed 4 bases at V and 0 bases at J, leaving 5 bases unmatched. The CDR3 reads CASSNGDRLNTEAFF. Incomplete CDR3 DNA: TGCGCCAGCAGCAACGGGGACAGGCTGAACACTGAA.

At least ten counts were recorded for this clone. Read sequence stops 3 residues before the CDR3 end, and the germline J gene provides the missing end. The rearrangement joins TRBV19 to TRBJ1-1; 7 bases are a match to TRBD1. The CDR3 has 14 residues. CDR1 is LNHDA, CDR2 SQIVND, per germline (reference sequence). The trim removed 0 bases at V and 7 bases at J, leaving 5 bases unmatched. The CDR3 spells CASSIDSGTVEAFF. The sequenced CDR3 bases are TGTGCCAGTAGTATAGATTCCGGGACAGTTGAA.

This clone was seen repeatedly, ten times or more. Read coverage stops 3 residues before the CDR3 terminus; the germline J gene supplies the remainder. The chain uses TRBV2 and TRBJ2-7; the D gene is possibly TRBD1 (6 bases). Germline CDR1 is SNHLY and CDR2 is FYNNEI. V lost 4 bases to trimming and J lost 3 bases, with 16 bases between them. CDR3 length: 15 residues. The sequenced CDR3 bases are TGTGCCAGCAGTGGGGGGTTGGGCAGGGGCTACGAG. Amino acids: CASSGGLGRGYE. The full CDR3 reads CASSGGLGRGYEQYF.

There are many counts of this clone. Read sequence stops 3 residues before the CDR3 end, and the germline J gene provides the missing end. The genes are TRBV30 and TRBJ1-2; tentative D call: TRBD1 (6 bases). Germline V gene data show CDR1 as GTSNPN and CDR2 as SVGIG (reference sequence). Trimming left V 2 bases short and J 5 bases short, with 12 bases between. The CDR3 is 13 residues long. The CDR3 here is CAWSRGASYGYTF. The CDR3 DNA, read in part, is TGTGCCTGGAGTCGGGGGGCTAGTTATGGC.

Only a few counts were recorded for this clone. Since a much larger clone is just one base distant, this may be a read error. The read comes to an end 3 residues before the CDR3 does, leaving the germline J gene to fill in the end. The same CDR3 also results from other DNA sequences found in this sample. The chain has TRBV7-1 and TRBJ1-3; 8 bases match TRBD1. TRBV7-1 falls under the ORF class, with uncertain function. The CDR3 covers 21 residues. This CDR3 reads CASSSNPRTGNNRHSGNTIYF. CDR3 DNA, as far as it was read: TGTGCCAGCAGCTCAAACCCCAGGACAGGGAACAATCGCCACTCTGGAAACACG.

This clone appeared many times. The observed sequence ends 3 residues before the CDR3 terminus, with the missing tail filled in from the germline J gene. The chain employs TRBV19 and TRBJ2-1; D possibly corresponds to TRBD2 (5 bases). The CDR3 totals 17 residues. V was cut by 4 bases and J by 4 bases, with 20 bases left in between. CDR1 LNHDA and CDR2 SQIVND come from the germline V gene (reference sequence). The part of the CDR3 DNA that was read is TGTGCCAGTAGTAGGGCGGGCTCGACAACGGGGTACAATGAG. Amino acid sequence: CASSRAGSTTGYNE. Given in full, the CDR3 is CASSRAGSTTGYNEQFF.

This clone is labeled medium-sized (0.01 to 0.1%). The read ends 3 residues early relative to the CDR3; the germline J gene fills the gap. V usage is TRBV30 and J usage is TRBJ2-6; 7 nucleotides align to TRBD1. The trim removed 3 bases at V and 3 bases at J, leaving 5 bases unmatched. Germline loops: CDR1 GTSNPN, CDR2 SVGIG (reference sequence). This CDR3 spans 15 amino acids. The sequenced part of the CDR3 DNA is TGTGCCTGGAGCATGACAGGGAGTGGGGCCAACGTC. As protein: CAWSMTGSGANV. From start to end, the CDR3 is CAWSMTGSGANVLTF.

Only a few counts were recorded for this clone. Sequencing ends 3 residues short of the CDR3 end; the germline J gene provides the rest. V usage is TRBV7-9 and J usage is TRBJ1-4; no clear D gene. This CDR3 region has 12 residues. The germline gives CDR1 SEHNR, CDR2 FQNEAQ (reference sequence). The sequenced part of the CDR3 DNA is TGTGCCAGCAGCACACAATCTTCACCA. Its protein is CASSTQSSP. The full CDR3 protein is CASSTQSSPLFF.